These 26 T cell receptor beta chains were all obtained from the same sample, sequenced in a study of shared clonotypes between healthy human individuals. Assay used: immunoSEQ multiplex PCR; TCRdb lists only in-frame clones, some missing. In the table there are millions of clones, around 96% of which are singletons. Positive CCR7 selection of CD45RO-negative cells yielded the naive CD8 cells, and terminally differentiated effector memory CD45RA+ cells were excluded. The sequenced sample consisted of naive CD8+ T cells sorted from blood. The origin of the receptors is a man in his late teens or twenties in good health.

The gene calls are TRBV7-9 and TRBJ2-7; D gene unclear. The V gene lost 1 base and the J gene lost 5 bases, with 9 bases spanning the gap. The germline CDR1 and CDR2 sequences are SEHNR and FQNEAQ (reference sequence). This CDR3 is 13 amino acids long. The CDR3 sequence is CASSLGIKNEQYF. The CDR3 DNA reads TGTGCCAGCAGCTTAGGGATAAAGAACGAGCAGTACTTC.

The CDR3 DNA reads TGTGCCAGCAGCTATCAGTCCGGGACCGCGAACTATGGCTACACCTTC. Translated: CASSYQSGTANYGYTF. V usage is TRBV5-6 and J usage is TRBJ1-2, with D perhaps TRBD1 (5 bases). The CDR3 contains 16 residues. V was shortened by 3 bases and J by 2 bases, with 17 bases between the two germline ends. Germline assignment: CDR1 SGHDT and CDR2 YYEEEE.

This chain links TRBV4-1 with TRBJ1-1; D may be TRBD1 (6 bases). The CDR3 has 12 residues. Trimming took off 4 bases at V and 4 bases at J, with 7 bases between the two ends. CDR1 is MGHRA and CDR2 is YSYEKL in the germline V gene. CDR3 sequence: CASSLQGTEAFF. CDR3 DNA sequence: TGCGCCAGCAGCCTACAGGGCACTGAAGCTTTCTTT.

The V gene is TRBV11-3, the J gene TRBJ2-7; D is tentatively TRBD1 or TRBD2 (6 bases each). CDR1 SGHNT and CDR2 YENEEA come from the germline V gene. V was shortened by 5 bases and J by 3 bases, with 17 bases between the two germline ends. The CDR3 loop spans 15 amino acids. This CDR3 is CASSPNSGGNYEQYF. The CDR3 DNA reads as TGTGCCAGCAGCCCGAACTCCGGGGGCAACTACGAGCAGTACTTC.

This chain connects TRBV4-3 to TRBJ1-2; no clear D gene. The CDR3 contains 14 residues. Germline V lookup: CDR1 LGHNA, CDR2 YSLEER. Trimming cost V 1 base and J 1 base, with 7 bases left between them. For the CDR3, the DNA is TGCGCCAGCAGCCAAGTCCCGTTTAACTATGGCTACACCTTC. This codes for CASSQVPFNYGYTF.

This sequence joins TRBV30 and TRBJ2-5, with a weak D call TRBD1 (6 bases). The V gene lost 1 base and the J gene lost 4 bases, with 13 bases spanning the gap. CDR1 and CDR2 from the germline V gene are GTSNPN and SVGIG (reference sequence). The CDR3 loop spans 14 amino acids. CDR3 nucleotide sequence: TGTGCCTGGAGTGCAACAGGGTCTCGAGAGACCCAGTACTTC. The encoded protein is CAWSATGSRETQYF.

The gene calls are TRBV6-5 and TRBJ2-3; 7 positions match TRBD2. Germline-derived CDR1 and CDR2 are MNHEY and SVGAGI. The CDR3 is 16 amino acids. Unmatched junction bases numbered 7, after V lost 0 bases and J lost 4 bases. In DNA, the CDR3 is TGTGCCAGCAGTTACTCCTTCGGGGGGAGCGCAGATACGCAGTATTTT. Translated: CASSYSFGGSADTQYF.

This chain connects TRBV27 to TRBJ2-7; 11 bases are shared with TRBD2. The CDR3 runs to 15 residues. The germline gives CDR1 MNHEY, CDR2 SMNVEV (reference sequence). The J segment lost 5 bases and the V segment lost 6 bases, leaving 9 bases of the junction unmatched. CDR3 in DNA: TGTGCCAGCAGGGAACTAGCGGGAGCTGCCCACGAGCAGTACTTC. This translates into CASRELAGAAHEQYF.

J is TRBJ2-7 and V is TRBV13; TRBD1 matches 9 bases. V gave up 4 bases and J gave up 6 bases; unmatched junction bases: 13. Germline CDR1 reads PRHDT; CDR2 reads FYEKMQ (reference sequence). CDR3 size: 16 residues. CDR3 DNA sequence: TGTGCCAGCAGCTCGGCCCAGGGACAGGGTTTGGGCGAGCAGTACTTC. It encodes CASSSAQGQGLGEQYF.

The rearrangement joins TRBV7-9 to TRBJ1-2; D remains unclear. Germline CDR1 and CDR2: SEHNR and FQNEAQ (reference sequence). V gave up 2 bases and J gave up 8 bases, with 9 bases separating them. This CDR3 is 12 amino acids long. As DNA, the CDR3 is TGTGCCAGCAGCTTATTCACCCAAGGCTACACCTTC. Its protein product is CASSLFTQGYTF. Full variable domain (rest looked up from reference TRBV7-9 and TRBJ1-2): DTGVSQNPRHKITKRGQNVTFRCDPISEHNRLYWYRQTLGQGPEFLTYFQNEAQLEKSRLLSDRFSAERPKGSFSTLEIQRTEQGDSAMYLCASSLFTQGYTFGSGTRLTVV.

The genes are TRBV28 and TRBJ1-2; tentatively, D is TRBD1 (6 bases). Trimming left V 6 bases short and J 7 bases short, with 18 bases between. Germline V gene lookup returns CDR1 MDHEN and CDR2 SYDVKM. The CDR3 covers 14 residues. In nucleotides, the CDR3 is TGTGCCAGCAGGCCAAGTGGGGGGGCGCCTGGCTACACCTTC. Translation gives CASRPSGGAPGYTF.

The rearrangement links TRBV9 to TRBJ2-2; D is ambiguous. The germline CDR1 and CDR2 sequences are SGDLS and YYNGEE. Trimming stripped 1 base from V and 11 bases from J, with 15 bases between. The CDR3 is 14 residues long. This CDR3 reads CASSVPGRDPELFF. The CDR3 DNA is TGTGCCAGCAGCGTACCCGGACGTGACCCAGAGCTGTTTTTT. The variable domain in full, with the rest retrieved from reference TRBV9 and TRBJ2-2, is DSGVTQTPKHLITATGQRVTLRCSPRSGDLSVYWYQQSLDQGLQFLIQYYNGEERAKGNILERFSAQQFPDLHSELNLSSLELGDSALYFCASSVPGRDPELFFGEGSRLTVL.

The DNA for the CDR3 is TGTGCCAGCAGCTTAGAGGTGGGGCCGGGCTATGGCTACACCTTC. Its protein product is CASSLEVGPGYGYTF. V usage is TRBV11-2 and J usage is TRBJ1-2; a possible D gene is TRBD1 (5 bases). In germline, CDR1 is SGHAT, CDR2 FQNNGV. Trimming took 0 bases from V and 4 from J, leaving 12 bases between them. This CDR3 contains 15 residues.

The CDR3, as DNA: TGTGCCAGCAGTGAATCCTCCAGCGGGGAGGCAGATACGCAGTATTTT. The encoded protein is CASSESSSGEADTQYF. The chain is built from TRBV2 and TRBJ2-3; 7 bases fit TRBD2. This CDR3 is 16 amino acids long. Germline lookup yields CDR1 SNHLY and CDR2 FYNNEI. The junction had 9 bases not matched to a gene; V was cut back by 2 bases and J by 4 bases. The full variable domain, its missing parts supplied by reference TRBV2 and TRBJ2-3, is EPEVTQTPSHQVTQMGQEVILRCVPISNHLYFYWYRQILGQKVEFLVSFYNNEISEKSEIFDDQFSVERPDGSNFTLKIRSTKLEDSAMYFCASSESSSGEADTQYFGPGTRLTVL.

The rearrangement links TRBV19 to TRBJ1-1; D uncertain. The CDR3 has 14 residues. Trimming pared 5 bases from V and 0 bases from J, leaving 10 bases between. CDR1 and CDR2 from the germline V gene are LNHDA and SQIVND (reference sequence). Here the CDR3 DNA reads TGTGCCAGTAGTTATACAGCCATGAACACTGAAGCTTTCTTT. It codes for CASSYTAMNTEAFF.

The V and J genes are TRBV7-6 and TRBJ2-7; 7 bases line up with TRBD1. After removal of 3 bases from V and 1 base from J, the junction contained 15 bases not matched to a gene. The CDR3 length is 18 residues. Germline V gives CDR1 SGHVS, CDR2 FNYEAQ. DNA for the CDR3: TGTGCCAGCAGCTTGGGGGCTTGGACAGGCGACCTTTCCTACGAGCAGTACTTC. Amino acids: CASSLGAWTGDLSYEQYF. The variable domain in full, with the rest retrieved from reference TRBV7-6 and TRBJ2-7, is GAGVSQSPRYKVTKRGQDVALRCDPISGHVSLYWYRQALGQGPEFLTYFNYEAQQDKSGLPNDRFSAERPEGSISTLTIQRTEQRDSAMYRCASSLGAWTGDLSYEQYFGPGTRLTVT.

Turning to this clone: Other nucleotide sequences in the sample specify the same CDR3. This chain joins TRBV4-1 and TRBJ2-7; 9 bases fit TRBD1. Germline lookup yields CDR1 MGHRA and CDR2 YSYEKL. Trimming cost V 3 bases and J 3 bases; bases outside gene matches: 3. CDR3 length: 14 residues. CDR3 sequence: CASSQGTGIYEQYF. The CDR3 DNA reads TGCGCCAGCAGCCAGGGGACAGGGATCTACGAGCAGTACTTC.

V is TRBV4-1 and J is TRBJ1-2, with D perhaps TRBD1 (5 bases). CDR1 MGHRA and CDR2 YSYEKL come from the germline V gene. The V end was cut by 2 bases, the J end by 6 bases, with 22 bases between. The CDR3 is 17 amino acids. The CDR3 bases are TGCGCCAGCAGCCAACTGCAGGGAGGTTCGAGGACGAATGGCTACACCTTC. Translation: CASSQLQGGSRTNGYTF.

This clone was seen a few times. The rearrangement uses TRBV14 and TRBJ2-7; D might be TRBD2 (6 bases). The V end was cut by 1 base, the J end by 2 bases, with 15 bases between. Per the germline V gene, CDR1 is SGHDN and CDR2 is FVKESK. There are 16 residues in the CDR3. CDR3 nucleotide sequence: TGTGCCAGCAGCCAAGGATCGCTAGCGAGACCCTACGAGCAGTACTTC. Translation: CASSQGSLARPYEQYF.

V and J are TRBV27 and TRBJ2-7, with 9 bases aligning to TRBD1. V trimming: 4 bases; J trimming: 3 bases; junction bases outside the gene matches: 10. The CDR3 has 16 residues. CDR1 is MNHEY and CDR2 is SMNVEV in the germline V gene (reference sequence). CDR3 amino acids: CASSSSRGTGSYEQYF. CDR3 sequence (DNA): TGTGCCAGCAGTTCCTCCCGGGGGACAGGGAGCTACGAGCAGTACTTC.

The chain carries TRBV2 and TRBJ1-4, with 7 bases aligning to TRBD1. Germline assignment: CDR1 SNHLY and CDR2 FYNNEI. The ends lost 4 bases at V and 8 bases at J; junction bases unmatched: 4. The CDR3 length is 13 residues. This chain's CDR3 is CASSGGTDEKLFF. The CDR3 DNA reads TGTGCCAGCAGTGGAGGGACAGACGAAAAACTGTTTTTT. Drawing the rest from reference TRBV2 and TRBJ1-4, the complete variable domain is EPEVTQTPSHQVTQMGQEVILRCVPISNHLYFYWYRQILGQKVEFLVSFYNNEISEKSEIFDDQFSVERPDGSNFTLKIRSTKLEDSAMYFCASSGGTDEKLFFGSGTQLSVL.

The gene calls are TRBV29-1 and TRBJ2-7; TRBD2 matches 7 bases. Germline V gene data show CDR1 as SQVTM and CDR2 as ANQGSEA. With 4 bases clipped from V and 4 bases from J, the junction kept 7 bases outside the gene matches. This CDR3 region has 13 residues. CDR3 sequence: CSVASGETYEQYF. As DNA, the CDR3 is TGCAGCGTTGCTAGCGGAGAAACTTACGAGCAGTACTTC.

This clone was detected once. The same CDR3 also results from other DNA sequences found in this sample. The chain uses TRBV9 and TRBJ1-2; D gene uncertain. This CDR3 contains 12 residues. CDR1 SGDLS and CDR2 YYNGEE come from the germline V gene. V was clipped by 1 base and J by 4 bases, with 5 bases between them. CDR3 bases: TGTGCCAGCAGCGTACCAGGCTATGGCTACACCTTC. Translating gives CASSVPGYGYTF.

The chain employs TRBV7-9 and TRBJ2-7, with 8 positions matching TRBD1. The ends lost 5 bases at V and 2 bases at J; junction bases unmatched: 8. The CDR3 spans 15 residues. CDR1 and CDR2 (germline): SEHNR, FQNEAQ (reference sequence). CDR3 sequence (DNA): TGTGCCAGCAGCAACCTAGGACAGGGCACCTACGAGCAGTACTTC. Protein: CASSNLGQGTYEQYF.

This chain uses TRBV10-2 with TRBJ2-7, with 8 bases identical to TRBD2. The CDR3 covers 14 residues. V lost 2 bases, J lost 5 bases, and 5 bases stayed unmatched. Germline V gene lookup returns CDR1 WSHSY and CDR2 SAAADI. This chain's CDR3 is CASSEERGTDEQYF. The CDR3 nucleotides are TGCGCCAGCAGTGAGGAGCGGGGGACGGACGAGCAGTACTTC.

The chain links TRBV27 to TRBJ1-2; D possibly corresponds to TRBD1 (5 bases). The CDR3 has 12 amino acids. Germline loops: CDR1 MNHEY, CDR2 SMNVEV (reference sequence). Trimming left V 6 bases short and J 8 bases short, with 13 bases between. CDR3 nucleotides: TGTGCCAGCAGGGAGACGGGGGAAGGCTACACCTTC. Protein product: CASRETGEGYTF.